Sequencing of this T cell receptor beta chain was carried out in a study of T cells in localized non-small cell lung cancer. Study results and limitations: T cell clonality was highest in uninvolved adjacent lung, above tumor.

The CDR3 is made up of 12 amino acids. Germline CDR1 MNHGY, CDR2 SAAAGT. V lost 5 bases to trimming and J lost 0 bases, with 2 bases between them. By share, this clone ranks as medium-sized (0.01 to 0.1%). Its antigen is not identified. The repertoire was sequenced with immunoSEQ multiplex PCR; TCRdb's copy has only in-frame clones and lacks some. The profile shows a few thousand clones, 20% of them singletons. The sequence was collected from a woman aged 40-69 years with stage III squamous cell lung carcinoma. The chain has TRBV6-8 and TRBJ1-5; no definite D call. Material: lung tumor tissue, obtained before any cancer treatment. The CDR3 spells CASSNSNQPQHF. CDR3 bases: TGTGCCAGCAGTAATAGCAATCAGCCCCAGCATTTT.